These T cell receptor beta chains were read from a single sample in a study of PD-1 blockade in classical Hodgkin lymphoma. The assay was immunoSEQ multiplex PCR, and TCRdb's table has in-frame clones only and misses some. The table lists under 40,000 clones, more than 60% of them singletons. The specimen was peripheral blood mononuclear cells (PBMCs), collected before the fourth cycle of nivolumab. All receptors derive from a human donor with classical Hodgkin lymphoma. Both conserved end residues are part of each CDR3.

>TRBV6-1|TRBJ2-3
CASRWALAEDTQYF
>TRBV6-6|TRBJ2-7
CASSDRGQTYEQYF
>TRBV5-6|TRBJ1-5
CASSADKGNQPQHF
>TRBV4-1|TRBJ2-3
CASSQDGTGAFFSTDTQYF
>TRBV6-1|TRBJ1-2
CARREGDRGYTF
>TRBV4-3|TRBJ1-4
CASSQAGTGLAGEKLFF
>TRBV7-9|TRBJ2-1
CASSLARTGVDNEQFF
>TRBV29-1|TRBJ1-1
CSVEDRPGGPAFF
>TRBV5-1|TRBJ2-5
CASSLNPGQGPQETQYF
>TRBV19|TRBJ2-1
CASSTGRAFNEQFF
>TRBV18|TRBJ1-1
CASSPYGKNTEAFF
>TRBV30|TRBJ1-5
CAWSVNLMTGVRPQHF
>TRBV15|TRBJ2-5
CATSRGRFGETQYF
>TRBV28|TRBJ1-2
CASSPFGTGDNGYTF
>TRBV30|TRBJ2-7
CAWIAGGGYEQYF
>TRBV5-6|TRBJ1-5
CASSLSGSGQPQHF
>TRBV9|TRBJ2-5
CASSVSGGYQETQYF
>TRBV19|TRBJ1-6
CASSMGGSGSPLHF
>TRBV4-1|TRBJ1-3
CASSQDRQGNTIYF
>TRBV19|TRBJ1-5
CASSMGSRGNQPQHF
>TRBV6-5|TRBJ2-6
CASSYDREVNVLTF
>TRBV4-1|TRBJ1-5
CASSQGGTLSNQPQHF
>TRBV6-5|TRBJ2-5
CASSTDRIPQYF
>TRBV19|TRBJ1-2
CASKDNYGYTF
>TRBV5-6|TRBJ1-1
CASSFGGQTEAFF
>TRBV10-3|TRBJ1-2
CAISESTFGTYGYTF
>TRBV18|TRBJ2-7
CASSPGQEQYF
>TRBV6-1|TRBJ1-6
CASRIEGYNSPLHF
>TRBV10-2|TRBJ2-3
CASSGSSTDTQYF
>TRBV2|TRBJ2-1
CASSGFDEQFF
>TRBV13|TRBJ2-3
CASSLPEGLSIADTQYF
>TRBV28|TRBJ2-4
CASRGDSQNIQYF
>TRBV11-2|TRBJ1-1
CASSLGRGLGAFF
>TRBV6-5|TRBJ2-4
CASMDDLAKNIQYF
>TRBV10-3|TRBJ2-7
CAISEKWDGVHYEQYF
>TRBV5-5|TRBJ1-4
CASREERGELFF
>TRBV29-1|TRBJ2-1
CSAATGVNEQFF
>TRBV5-4|TRBJ2-2
CASSLAGVTGELFF
>TRBV9|TRBJ2-2
CASSKGQGVYTGELFF
>TRBV11-2|TRBJ2-2
CASSFMGGTGELFF
>TRBV4-3|TRBJ2-3
CASSHGSGTPDTQYF
>TRBV5-1|TRBJ2-7
CASSLEATQYF
>TRBV18|TRBJ2-3
CASSPGTGGSTDTQYF
>TRBV28|TRBJ1-4
CASSLLQGANEKLFF
>TRBV19|TRBJ2-2
CASSMVANTGELFF
>TRBV5-6|TRBJ2-5
CASSFPTGPQETQYF
>TRBV4-3|TRBJ2-7
CASSQAVTYEQYF
>TRBV19|TRBJ1-2
CASSTERGSDINGYTF
>TRBV6-5|TRBJ2-7
CASARSSYEQYF
>TRBV28|TRBJ2-7
CASSLGGVATTREQYF
>TRBV19|TRBJ2-3
CASSIQGTDTQYF
>TRBV2|TRBJ1-1
CASRTELDTEAFF
>TRBV7-8|TRBJ2-7
CASSLGGTASYEQYF
>TRBV15|TRBJ2-6
CAHPIYPGQGFSGANVLTF
>TRBV28|TRBJ1-5
CASSSIQGTGNQPQHF
>TRBV19|TRBJ1-3
CASRPGTDNSGNTIYF
>TRBV7-3|TRBJ2-1
CASSTRTSGAYNEQFF
>TRBV5-4|TRBJ1-1
CASRGGPNTEAFF
>TRBV28|TRBJ1-1
CASSSGQPVALKTEAFF